These 2 T cell receptor beta chains share one sample of origin, sequenced in a study of OX40 agonist ivuxolimab in advanced cancers. Assay used: immunoSEQ multiplex PCR; TCRdb lists only in-frame clones, some missing. The data contain about 33,000 clones, approximately 88% of them singletons. Sample: CD4+ or CD8+ T cells sorted from blood, taken in a trial of the OX40 agonist ivuxolimab. The receptors come from an adult with an advanced solid tumor such as melanoma, head and neck, liver or kidney cancer.

The rearrangement uses TRBV5-6 and TRBJ2-1; tentatively, D is TRBD1 (5 bases). Germline loops: CDR1 SGHDT, CDR2 YYEEEE. CDR3 length: 15 residues. V gave up 5 bases and J gave up 0 bases, with 12 bases separating them. This chain's CDR3 is CASSRGYSSYNEQFF. CDR3 in DNA: TGTGCCAGCAGTAGGGGATATAGCTCCTACAATGAGCAGTTCTTC.

Here the CDR3 reads CASSSTGGYFNEQFF. The CDR3 DNA reads TGTGCCAGCAGTTCAACAGGGGGCTATTTTAATGAGCAGTTCTTC. J is TRBJ2-1 and V is TRBV27; 9 bases agree with TRBD1. The CDR3 consists of 15 residues. The V gene end was trimmed by 4 bases and the J gene end by 7 bases; junction bases not matched to a gene: 8. Germline CDR1 is MNHEY and CDR2 is SMNVEV (reference sequence).